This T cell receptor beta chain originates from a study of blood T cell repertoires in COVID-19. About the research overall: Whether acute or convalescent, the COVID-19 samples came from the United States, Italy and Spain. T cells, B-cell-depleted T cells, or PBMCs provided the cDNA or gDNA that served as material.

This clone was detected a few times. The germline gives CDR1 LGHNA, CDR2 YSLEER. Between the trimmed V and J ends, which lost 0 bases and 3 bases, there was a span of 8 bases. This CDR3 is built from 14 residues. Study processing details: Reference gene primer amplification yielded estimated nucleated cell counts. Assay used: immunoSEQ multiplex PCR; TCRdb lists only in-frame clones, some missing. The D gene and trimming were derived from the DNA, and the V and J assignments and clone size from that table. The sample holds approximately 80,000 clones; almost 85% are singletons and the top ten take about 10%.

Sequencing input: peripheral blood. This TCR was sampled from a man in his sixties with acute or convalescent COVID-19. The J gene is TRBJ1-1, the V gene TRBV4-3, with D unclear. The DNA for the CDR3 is TGCGCCAGCAGCCAAGATAATCAGTACACTGAAGCTTTCTTT. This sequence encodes CASSQDNQYTEAFF.